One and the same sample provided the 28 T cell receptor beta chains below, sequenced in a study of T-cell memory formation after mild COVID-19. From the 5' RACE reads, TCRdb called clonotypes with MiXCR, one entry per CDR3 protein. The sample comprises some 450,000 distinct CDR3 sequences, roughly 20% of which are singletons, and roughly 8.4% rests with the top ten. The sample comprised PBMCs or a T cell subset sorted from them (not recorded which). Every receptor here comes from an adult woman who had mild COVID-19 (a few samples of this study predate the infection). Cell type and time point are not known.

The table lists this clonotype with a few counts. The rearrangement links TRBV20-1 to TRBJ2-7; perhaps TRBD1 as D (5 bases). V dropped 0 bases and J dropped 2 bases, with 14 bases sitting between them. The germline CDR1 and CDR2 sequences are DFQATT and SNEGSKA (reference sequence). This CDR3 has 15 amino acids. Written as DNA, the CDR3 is TGCAGTGCTAGAGATCGAATTGGGGCACCCTACGAGCAGTACTTC. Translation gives CSARDRIGAPYEQYF.

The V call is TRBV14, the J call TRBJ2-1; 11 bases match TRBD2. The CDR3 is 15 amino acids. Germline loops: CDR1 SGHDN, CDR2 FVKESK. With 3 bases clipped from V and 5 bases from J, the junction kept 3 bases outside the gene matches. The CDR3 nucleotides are TGTGCCAGCAGCCAGACTAGCGGGAACCACAATGAGCAGTTCTTC. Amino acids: CASSQTSGNHNEQFF. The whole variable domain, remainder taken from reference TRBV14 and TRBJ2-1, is EAGVTQFPSHSVIEKGQTVTLRCDPISGHDNLYWYRRVMGKEIKFLLHFVKESKQDESGMPNNRFLAERTGGTYSTLKVQPAELEDSGVYFCASSQTSGNHNEQFFGPGTRLTVL.

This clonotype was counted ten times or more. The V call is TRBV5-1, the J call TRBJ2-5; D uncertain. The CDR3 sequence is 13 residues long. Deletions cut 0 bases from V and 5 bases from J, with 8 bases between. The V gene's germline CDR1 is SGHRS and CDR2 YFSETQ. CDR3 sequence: CASSLEHLETQYF. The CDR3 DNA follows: TGCGCCAGCAGCTTGGAACATCTCGAGACCCAGTACTTC.

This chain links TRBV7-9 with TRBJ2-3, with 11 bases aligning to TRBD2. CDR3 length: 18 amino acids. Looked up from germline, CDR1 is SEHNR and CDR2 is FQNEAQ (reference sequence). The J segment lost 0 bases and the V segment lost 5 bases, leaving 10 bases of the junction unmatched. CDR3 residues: CASSRGATSGSSTDTQYF. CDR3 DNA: TGTGCCAGCAGCCGGGGAGCTACTAGCGGGAGTAGCACAGATACGCAGTATTTT.

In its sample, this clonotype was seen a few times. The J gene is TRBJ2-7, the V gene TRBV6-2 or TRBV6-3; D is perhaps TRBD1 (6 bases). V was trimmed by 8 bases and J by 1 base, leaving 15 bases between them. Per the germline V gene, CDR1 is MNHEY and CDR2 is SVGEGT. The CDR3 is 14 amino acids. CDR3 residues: CASAIRDTSYEQYF. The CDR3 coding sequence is TGTGCCAGCGCAATAAGGGACACTTCCTACGAGCAGTACTTC.

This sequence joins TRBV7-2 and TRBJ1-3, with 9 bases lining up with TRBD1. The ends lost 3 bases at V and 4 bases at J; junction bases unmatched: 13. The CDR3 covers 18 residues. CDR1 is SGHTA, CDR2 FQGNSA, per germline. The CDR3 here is CASSFRPGTGNLGNTIYF. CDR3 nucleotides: TGTGCCAGCAGCTTTCGCCCCGGGACAGGGAACCTCGGAAACACCATATATTTT.

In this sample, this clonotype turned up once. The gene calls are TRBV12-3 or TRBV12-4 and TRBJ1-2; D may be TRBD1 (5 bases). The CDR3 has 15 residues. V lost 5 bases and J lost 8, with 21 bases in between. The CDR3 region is CASSIIAGSYLGYTF. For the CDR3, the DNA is TGTGCCAGCAGTATTATTGCAGGGTCATATCTCGGCTACACCTTC.

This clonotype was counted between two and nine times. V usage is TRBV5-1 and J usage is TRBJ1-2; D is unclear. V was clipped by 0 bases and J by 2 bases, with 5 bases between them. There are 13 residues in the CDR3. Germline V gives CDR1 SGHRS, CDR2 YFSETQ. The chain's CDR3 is CASSLDVNYGYTF. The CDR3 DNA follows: TGCGCCAGCAGCTTGGATGTCAACTATGGCTACACCTTC. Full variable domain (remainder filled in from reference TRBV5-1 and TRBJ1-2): KAGVTQTPRYLIKTRGQQVTLSCSPISGHRSVSWYQQTPGQGLQFLFEYFSETQRNKGNFPGRFSGRQFSNSRSEMNVSTLELGDSALYLCASSLDVNYGYTFGSGTRLTVV.

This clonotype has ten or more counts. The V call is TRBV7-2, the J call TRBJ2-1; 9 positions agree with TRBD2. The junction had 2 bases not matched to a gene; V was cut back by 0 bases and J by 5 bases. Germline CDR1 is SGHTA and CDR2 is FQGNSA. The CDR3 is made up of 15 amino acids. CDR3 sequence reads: CASSLAAGGHNEQFF. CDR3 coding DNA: TGTGCCAGCAGCTTAGCGGCGGGGGGGCACAATGAGCAGTTCTTC. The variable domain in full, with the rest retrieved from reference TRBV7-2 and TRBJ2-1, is GAGVSQSPSNKVTEKGKDVELRCDPISGHTALYWYRQSLGQGLEFLIYFQGNSAPDKSGLPSDRFSAERTGGSVSTLTIQRTQQEDSAVYLCASSLAAGGHNEQFFGPGTRLTVL.

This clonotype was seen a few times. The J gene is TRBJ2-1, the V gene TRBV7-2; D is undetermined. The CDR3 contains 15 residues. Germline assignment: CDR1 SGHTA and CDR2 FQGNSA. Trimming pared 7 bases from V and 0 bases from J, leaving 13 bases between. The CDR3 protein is CASNLVASSYNEQFF. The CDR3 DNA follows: TGTGCCAGCAACCTAGTGGCCAGCTCCTACAATGAGCAGTTCTTC.

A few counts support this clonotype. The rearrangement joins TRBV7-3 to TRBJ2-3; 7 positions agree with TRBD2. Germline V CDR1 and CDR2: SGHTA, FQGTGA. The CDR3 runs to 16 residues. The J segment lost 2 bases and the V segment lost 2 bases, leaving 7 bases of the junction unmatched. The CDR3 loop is CASSLRSGFFTDTQYF. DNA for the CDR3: TGTGCCAGCAGCTTACGTAGCGGGTTCTTCACAGATACGCAGTATTTT.

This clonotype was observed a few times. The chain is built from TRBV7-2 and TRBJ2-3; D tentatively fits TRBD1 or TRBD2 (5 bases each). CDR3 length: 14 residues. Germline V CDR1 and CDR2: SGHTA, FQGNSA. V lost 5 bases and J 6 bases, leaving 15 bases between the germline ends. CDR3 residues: CASSARGPFDTQYF. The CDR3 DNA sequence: TGTGCCAGCAGCGCACGGGGCCCATTTGATACGCAGTATTTT.

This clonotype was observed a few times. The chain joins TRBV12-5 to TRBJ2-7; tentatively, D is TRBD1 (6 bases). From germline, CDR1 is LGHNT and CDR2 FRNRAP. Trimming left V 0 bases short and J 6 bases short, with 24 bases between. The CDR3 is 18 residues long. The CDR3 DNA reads TGTGCTAGTGGTTTGGTACTGGGCGGGCCCGGGACACCTCGCGAGCAGTACTTC. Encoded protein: CASGLVLGGPGTPREQYF.

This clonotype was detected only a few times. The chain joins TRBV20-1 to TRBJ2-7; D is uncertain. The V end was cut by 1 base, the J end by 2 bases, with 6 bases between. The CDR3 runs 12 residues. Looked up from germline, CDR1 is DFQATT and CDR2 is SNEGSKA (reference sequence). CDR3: CSARAGPYEQYF. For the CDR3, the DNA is TGCAGTGCTAGAGCGGGCCCCTACGAGCAGTACTTC.

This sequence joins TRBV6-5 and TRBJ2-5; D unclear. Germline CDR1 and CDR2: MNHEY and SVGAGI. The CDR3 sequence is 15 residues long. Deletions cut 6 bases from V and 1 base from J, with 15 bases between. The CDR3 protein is CASRNTGGSQETQYF. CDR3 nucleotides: TGTGCCAGCAGGAACACGGGCGGATCCCAAGAGACCCAGTACTTC.

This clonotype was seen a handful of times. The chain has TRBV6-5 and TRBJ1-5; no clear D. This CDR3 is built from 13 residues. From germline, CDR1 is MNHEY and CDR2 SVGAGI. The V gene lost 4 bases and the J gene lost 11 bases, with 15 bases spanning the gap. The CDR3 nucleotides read TGTGCCAGCAGTTCTTCACAAGGTCGGACCCAGCATTTT. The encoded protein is CASSSSQGRTQHF.

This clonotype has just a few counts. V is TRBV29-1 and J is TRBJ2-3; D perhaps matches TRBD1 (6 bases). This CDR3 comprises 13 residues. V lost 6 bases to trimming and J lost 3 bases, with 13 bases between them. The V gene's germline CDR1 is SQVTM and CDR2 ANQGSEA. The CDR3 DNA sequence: TGCAGCGTCACCGGGACACATACAGATACGCAGTATTTT. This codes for CSVTGTHTDTQYF.

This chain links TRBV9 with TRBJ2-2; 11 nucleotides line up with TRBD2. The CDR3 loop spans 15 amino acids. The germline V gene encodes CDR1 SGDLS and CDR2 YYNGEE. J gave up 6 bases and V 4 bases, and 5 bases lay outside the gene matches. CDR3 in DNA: TGTGCCAGCAGCATCGCTAGCGGGGGGTCCGGGGAGCTGTTTTTT. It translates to CASSIASGGSGELFF.

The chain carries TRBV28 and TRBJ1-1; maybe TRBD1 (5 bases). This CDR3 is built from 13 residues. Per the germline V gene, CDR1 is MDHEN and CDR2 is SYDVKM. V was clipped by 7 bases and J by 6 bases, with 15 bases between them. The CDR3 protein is CASTVWGIPEAFF. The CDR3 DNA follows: TGTGCCAGCACAGTTTGGGGGATTCCTGAAGCTTTCTTT.

The CDR3 loop reads CASSPRRLAGGNEQYF. The CDR3 bases are TGTGCCAGCAGTCCCAGGCGGCTAGCGGGAGGGAACGAGCAGTACTTC. The chain carries TRBV12-3 or TRBV12-4 and TRBJ2-7, with 12 bases identical to TRBD2. The CDR3 runs 16 residues. Trimming took 5 bases from V and 5 from J; bases not matched to a gene: 10.

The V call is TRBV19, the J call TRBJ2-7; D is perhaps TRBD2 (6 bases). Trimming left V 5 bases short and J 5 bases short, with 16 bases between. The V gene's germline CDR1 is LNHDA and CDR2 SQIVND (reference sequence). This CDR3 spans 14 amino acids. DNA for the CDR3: TGTGCCAGTAGTCCTGGTACTAGCTTCCACGAGCAGTACTTC. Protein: CASSPGTSFHEQYF.

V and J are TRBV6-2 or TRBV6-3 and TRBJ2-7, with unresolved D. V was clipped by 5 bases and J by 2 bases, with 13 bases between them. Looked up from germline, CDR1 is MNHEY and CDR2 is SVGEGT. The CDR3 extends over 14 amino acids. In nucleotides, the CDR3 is TGTGCCAGCAGTCGTAACGTCGACACCTACGAGCAGTACTTC. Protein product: CASSRNVDTYEQYF.

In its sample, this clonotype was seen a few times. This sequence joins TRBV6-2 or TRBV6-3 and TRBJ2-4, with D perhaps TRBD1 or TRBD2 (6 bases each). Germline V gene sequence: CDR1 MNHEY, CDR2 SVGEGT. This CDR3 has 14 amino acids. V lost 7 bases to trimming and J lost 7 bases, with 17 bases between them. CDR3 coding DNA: TGTGCCAGCAACCCGGGGGCTCTGAGGAACATTCAGTACTTC. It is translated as CASNPGALRNIQYF.

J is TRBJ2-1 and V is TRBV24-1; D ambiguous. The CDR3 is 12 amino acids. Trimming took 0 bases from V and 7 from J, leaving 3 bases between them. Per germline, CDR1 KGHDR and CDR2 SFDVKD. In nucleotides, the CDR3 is TGTGCCACCAGTGATTTGGAGAATGAGCAGTTCTTC. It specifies CATSDLENEQFF.

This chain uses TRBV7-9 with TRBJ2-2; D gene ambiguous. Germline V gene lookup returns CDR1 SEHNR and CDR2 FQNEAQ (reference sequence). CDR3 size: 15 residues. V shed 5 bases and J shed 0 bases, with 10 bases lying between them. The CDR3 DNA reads TGTGCCAGCAGCCCAGCGCGTTCGAACACCGGGGAGCTGTTTTTT. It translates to CASSPARSNTGELFF.

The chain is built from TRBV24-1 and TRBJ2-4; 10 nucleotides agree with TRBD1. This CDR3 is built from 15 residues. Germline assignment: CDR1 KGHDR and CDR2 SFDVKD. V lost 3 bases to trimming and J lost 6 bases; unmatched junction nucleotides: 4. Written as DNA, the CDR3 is TGTGCCACCAGTGATCCGGGACAGGGGACAAACATTCAGTACTTC. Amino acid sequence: CATSDPGQGTNIQYF.

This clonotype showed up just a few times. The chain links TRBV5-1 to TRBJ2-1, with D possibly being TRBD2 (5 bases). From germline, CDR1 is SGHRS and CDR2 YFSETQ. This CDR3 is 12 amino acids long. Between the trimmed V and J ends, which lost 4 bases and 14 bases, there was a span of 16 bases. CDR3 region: CASSNPSGPKFF. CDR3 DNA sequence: TGCGCCAGCAGCAATCCAAGCGGCCCGAAGTTCTTC.

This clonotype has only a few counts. The CDR3 sequence is CASSLGFGGGISYEQYF. The CDR3 coding sequence is TGCGCCAGCAGCTTGGGCTTCGGGGGAGGGATATCCTACGAGCAGTACTTC. The chain combines TRBV5-1 with TRBJ2-7, with 7 bases aligning to TRBD2. Trimming cost V 0 bases and J 1 base; bases outside gene matches: 10. Germline CDR1 reads SGHRS; CDR2 reads YFSETQ. CDR3 length: 17 residues.